This note documents a single TCR beta chain sequence. Its matching antigen is unknown. The data were taken from a study of cytomegalovirus exposure and HLA in healthy donors. The germline CDR1 and CDR2 sequences are MDHEN and SYDVKM. After removal of 3 bases from V and 0 bases from J, the junction contained 8 bases not matched to a gene. This CDR3 is built from 17 residues. Study results and caveats: TCR sequences were mostly rare, though some public TCRs occurred in many donors. An Asian-associated ancestry cluster reportedly showed fewer N-insertions than the approximately 630-donor mean in a later analysis. Later analysis indicated greater clonal expansion among HLA-associated TCR beta chains than among equally common other chains.

PCR amplification relied on 60 Vbeta primers (plus 13 Jbeta primers). This table comes from immunoSEQ multiplex PCR, and its TCRdb copy is limited to in-frame clones, with some not included. The table shows about 100,000 clones, with around 80% occurring only once. The TCR was taken from a woman aged 40 to 50 in good health and CMV-seronegative. The chain uses TRBV28 and TRBJ1-3; 7 bases line up with TRBD1. What was sequenced was PBMCs. The CDR3 region has the DNA TGTGCCAGCAGTTTGAGTGGGGACAGCTCCTCTGGAAACACCATATATTTT. This codes for CASSLSGDSSSGNTIYF.